These 32 T cell receptor beta chains were all obtained from the same sample, sequenced in a study of patients and donors after allogeneic stem cell transplantation. TCRdb re-called the RT-PCR reads with MiXCR, one entry per CDR3 protein. This sample has about 230,000 distinct CDR3 sequences, with around an eighth found just once. Sample: blood, either unsorted or a sorted T cell fraction (not recorded which). The receptors shown here come from a human donor who was either an allogeneic HSCT recipient or a stem cell or donor lymphocyte infusion donor (not recorded which). It is not recorded whose cells these are; they may come from a transplant donor.

The table lists this clonotype with a few counts. The J gene is TRBJ2-3, the V gene TRBV7-8, with TRBD2 matching over 14 bases. Germline V gives CDR1 SGHVS, CDR2 FQNEAQ. V trimming: 5 bases; J trimming: 3 bases; junction bases outside the gene matches: 7. This CDR3 is built from 17 residues. The CDR3 protein is CASSPRTSGGSTDTQYF. For the CDR3, the DNA is TGTGCCAGCAGCCCACGGACTAGCGGGGGGAGTACAGATACGCAGTATTTT.

This clonotype turned up a few times. V and J are TRBV30 and TRBJ1-2; 9 bases align to TRBD1. This CDR3 comprises 13 residues. The J segment lost 7 bases and the V segment lost 3 bases, leaving 6 bases of the junction unmatched. Germline assignment: CDR1 GTSNPN and CDR2 SVGIG (reference sequence). The chain's CDR3 is CAWRRGTGSGYTF. The DNA for the CDR3 is TGTGCCTGGAGGAGGGGGACAGGGTCTGGCTACACCTTC.

The sample holds a few counts of this clonotype. This rearrangement joins TRBV25-1 to TRBJ2-5; D perhaps matches TRBD1 (8 bases). Germline V CDR1 and CDR2: MGHDK, SYGVNS. The CDR3 totals 18 residues. The ends were cut back, 4 bases at V and 1 base at J, with 22 bases in the middle. This CDR3 is CASSGGGGGQATQETQYF. The CDR3 DNA follows: TGTGCCAGCAGTGGCGGGGGTGGGGGACAGGCGACCCAAGAGACCCAGTACTTC.

The rearrangement links TRBV20-1 to TRBJ2-5, with 11 bases fitting TRBD2. Trimming removed 5 bases from V and 5 bases from J; junction bases left unmatched: 10. The length of the CDR3 is 15 residues. Germline lookup yields CDR1 DFQATT and CDR2 SNEGSKA (reference sequence). CDR3 nucleotide sequence: TGCAGTGCTGAACCAGGGACTAGCGGATGGGAGACCCAGTACTTC. Translation gives CSAEPGTSGWETQYF.

This clonotype occurred many times. V usage is TRBV27 and J usage is TRBJ2-1; 9 nucleotides line up with TRBD2. The CDR3 has 16 residues. The V and J ends lost 6 bases and 1 base, in that order; junction bases with no gene match: 7. CDR1 and CDR2 from the germline V gene are MNHEY and SMNVEV (reference sequence). In nucleotides, the CDR3 is TGTGCCAGCAGGGGCTTGGGACTAGCTTCCTACAATGAGCAGTTCTTC. It codes for CASRGLGLASYNEQFF.

This chain joins TRBV12-3 or TRBV12-4 and TRBJ2-2; TRBD2 might be the D (7 bases). V lost 2 bases, J lost 4 bases, and 14 bases lay in between. This CDR3 is 16 amino acids long. CDR3 nucleotides: TGTGCCAGCAGTTTAAAGGGGGGGGTGGGCACCGGGGAGCTGTTTTTT. Its protein product is CASSLKGGVGTGELFF.

DNA for the CDR3: TGTGCCAGCAGCAAAGAGGGGGGCGCTCGGACAGATACGCAGTATTTT. It yields the protein CASSKEGGARTDTQYF. The V call is TRBV21-1, the J call TRBJ2-3; TRBD1 is the table's D call, not checked against the DNA. TRBV21-1 is an annotated pseudogene. The CDR3 is made up of 16 amino acids.

There are a few counts of this clonotype. The chain links TRBV5-5 to TRBJ2-7; 8 bases are a match to TRBD1. This CDR3 is built from 15 residues. The germline V gene encodes CDR1 SGHKS and CDR2 YYEKEE (reference sequence). Trimming at V came to 1 base and at J to 4 bases, leaving 7 bases not matched to a gene. The CDR3 is CASSLLWQGAYEQYF. The CDR3 coding sequence is TGTGCCAGCAGCTTGCTCTGGCAGGGGGCTTACGAGCAGTACTTC.

This clonotype was detected only a few times. The J gene is TRBJ2-1, the V gene TRBV7-6; possibly TRBD2 for D (5 bases). Germline-derived CDR1 and CDR2 are SGHVS and FNYEAQ. Between the trimmed V and J ends, which lost 3 bases and 4 bases, there was a span of 7 bases. The CDR3 sequence is 13 residues long. The CDR3 reads CASSFSGYNEQFF. CDR3 nucleotide sequence: TGTGCCAGCAGCTTTTCGGGATACAATGAGCAGTTCTTC.

This clonotype was counted ten times or more. The chain's CDR3 is CAISEEQNTGELFF. Here the CDR3 DNA reads TGTGCCATCAGTGAGGAACAGAACACCGGGGAGCTGTTTTTT. This chain joins TRBV10-3 and TRBJ2-2; D is unclear. V was clipped by 2 bases and J by 1 base, with 5 bases between them. Per the germline V gene, CDR1 is ENHRY and CDR2 is SYGVKD. This CDR3 is built from 14 residues.

This clonotype turned up a few times. The chain has TRBV7-2 and TRBJ1-6; D perhaps matches TRBD1 (5 bases). The CDR3 spans 14 residues. The germline gives CDR1 SGHTA, CDR2 FQGNSA. V was trimmed by 5 bases and J by 13 bases, leaving 18 bases between them. CDR3 nucleotides: TGTGCCAGCAGCGTTCCCGGGACGGTTAGGCCCCTCCACTTT. This translates into CASSVPGTVRPLHF.

This clonotype was picked up a small number of times. This sequence joins TRBV5-4 and TRBJ2-5, with 9 bases identical to TRBD2. Trimming took 0 bases from V and 1 from J; bases not matched to a gene: 4. The CDR3 loop spans 16 amino acids. Germline CDR1 is SGHNT and CDR2 is YYREEE (reference sequence). CDR3 in DNA: TGTGCCAGCAGCTTGGGCGGGAGGGCATCCCAAGAGACCCAGTACTTC. It yields the protein CASSLGGRASQETQYF.

This clonotype has more than one count but fewer than ten. This chain connects TRBV6-1 to TRBJ1-5, with a tentative D call TRBD1 (5 bases). The CDR3 consists of 15 residues. Trimming removed 7 bases from V and 6 bases from J, with 19 bases in between. Germline V gene data show CDR1 as MNHNS and CDR2 as SASEGT. CDR3 loop: CASTLSEGRGQPQHF. The CDR3 coding sequence is TGTGCCAGCACTCTAAGTGAGGGGCGCGGTCAGCCCCAGCATTTT.

The V call is TRBV4-3, the J call TRBJ1-4; a weak D match, TRBD1 (5 bases). Trimming pared 1 base from V and 5 bases from J, leaving 11 bases between. The CDR3 loop spans 15 amino acids. Germline-derived CDR1 and CDR2 are LGHNA and YSLEER. This chain's CDR3 is CASSQVTARNEKLFF. DNA for the CDR3: TGCGCCAGCAGCCAAGTGACAGCCCGGAATGAAAAACTGTTTTTT.

Only a few counts were recorded for this clonotype. The gene calls are TRBV7-2 and TRBJ2-1, with D uncertain. Germline values: CDR1 SGHTA, CDR2 FQGNSA. V was pared by 5 bases and J by 0 bases, with 11 bases between. The CDR3 covers 15 residues. CDR3 sequence reads: CASSPLGVSYNEQFF. The CDR3, as DNA: TGTGCCAGCAGCCCCTTGGGCGTCTCCTACAATGAGCAGTTCTTC.

This clonotype was counted many times. The V call is TRBV29-1, the J call TRBJ1-1; 8 bases fit TRBD1. The V segment lost 6 bases and the J segment 3 bases; nucleotides outside the gene matches: 12. Germline assignment: CDR1 SQVTM and CDR2 ANQGSEA. The CDR3 totals 15 residues. The CDR3 DNA reads as TGCAGCGTGTCGGGCAGGGGGCTCGGGGACACTGAAGCTTTCTTT. It is translated as CSVSGRGLGDTEAFF.

This clonotype was found a few times. V is TRBV9 and J is TRBJ1-3; D remains ambiguous. Germline V gene sequence: CDR1 SGDLS, CDR2 YYNGEE. CDR3 length: 14 residues. V dropped 0 bases and J dropped 3 bases, with 7 bases sitting between them. CDR3 region: CASSVDIRGNTIYF. The CDR3 DNA reads as TGTGCCAGCAGCGTAGACATCCGTGGAAACACCATATATTTT.

This clonotype has ten or more counts. Here the CDR3 reads CASSNPGLGGDTQYF. CDR3 nucleotide sequence: TGTGCCAGCAGCAACCCGGGACTAGGGGGAGATACGCAGTATTTT. V gene TRBV7-2 combines with J gene TRBJ2-3; 8 nucleotides line up with TRBD2. CDR1 is SGHTA, CDR2 FQGNSA, per germline. The V and J ends lost 5 bases and 5 bases, in that order; junction bases with no gene match: 9. The length of the CDR3 is 15 residues.

The chain joins TRBV12-3 or TRBV12-4 to TRBJ1-1, with unresolved D. CDR3 length: 12 residues. The ends were cut back, 6 bases at V and 7 bases at J, with 12 bases in the middle. The CDR3 region has the DNA TGTGCCAGCAGGGGCGGGTCTTATGAAGCTTTCTTT. It specifies CASRGGSYEAFF.

This clonotype was seen ten or more times. V usage is TRBV11-3 and J usage is TRBJ2-7; the D is unclear. CDR1 SGHNT and CDR2 YENEEA come from the germline V gene. V shed 3 bases and J shed 2 bases, with 14 bases lying between them. CDR3 length equals 15 residues. For the CDR3, the DNA is TGTGCCAGCAGCTTCGGAGCGACTGGAACCTACGAGCAGTACTTC. Protein product: CASSFGATGTYEQYF.

The chain joins TRBV18 to TRBJ1-4; 7 nucleotides align to TRBD1. This CDR3 comprises 16 residues. CDR1 is KGHSH and CDR2 is LQKENI in the germline V gene. V lost 3 bases, J lost 4 bases, and 8 bases stayed unmatched. CDR3 region: CASSPGTTGINEKLFF. DNA for the CDR3: TGTGCCAGCTCACCCGGGACGACAGGGATTAATGAAAAACTGTTTTTT. The full variable domain, completed using reference TRBV18 and TRBJ1-4, is NAGVMQNPRHLVRRRGQEARLRCSPMKGHSHVYWYRQLPEEGLKFMVYLQKENIIDESGMPKERFSAEFPKEGPSILRIQQVVRGDSAAYFCASSPGTTGINEKLFFGSGTQLSVL.

This clonotype was found many times. The CDR3 region is CASSHLGGIYEQYF. The CDR3 DNA follows: TGTGCCAGCAGCCATTTGGGGGGAATCTACGAGCAGTACTTC. The chain combines TRBV14 with TRBJ2-7; weak D call: TRBD2 (6 bases). Germline loops: CDR1 SGHDN, CDR2 FVKESK. Between the trimmed V and J ends, which lost 3 bases and 3 bases, there was a span of 12 bases. This CDR3 region has 14 residues.

This clonotype has a count of ten or more. V gene TRBV5-1 combines with J gene TRBJ1-2; a possible D gene is TRBD1 (6 bases). Trimming shortened V by 0 bases and J by 7 bases, and 16 bases separated the two germline ends. Germline CDR1 reads SGHRS; CDR2 reads YFSETQ. This CDR3 has 15 amino acids. Written as DNA, the CDR3 is TGCGCCAGCAGCTTGGGTGGGGGCGCCTCAAGTGGCTACACCTTC. Translation: CASSLGGGASSGYTF. Complete variable domain (other parts from reference TRBV5-1 and TRBJ1-2): KAGVTQTPRYLIKTRGQQVTLSCSPISGHRSVSWYQQTPGQGLQFLFEYFSETQRNKGNFPGRFSGRQFSNSRSEMNVSTLELGDSALYLCASSLGGGASSGYTFGSGTRLTVV.

This clonotype was counted ten times or more. The CDR3: CASSLGMNSPLHF. CDR3 coding DNA: TGCGCCAGCAGCTTAGGGATGAATTCACCCCTCCACTTT. The V call is TRBV5-1, the J call TRBJ1-6, with D unresolved. Germline CDR1 and CDR2: SGHRS and YFSETQ. Trimming cost V 2 bases and J 7 bases, with 7 bases left between them. The CDR3 runs 13 residues.

CDR3 residues: CASRGLAKYNEQFF. CDR3 coding DNA: TGTGCCAGCAGAGGACTAGCGAAGTACAATGAGCAGTTCTTC. The rearrangement joins TRBV6-2 or TRBV6-3 to TRBJ2-1; 9 bases agree with TRBD2. This CDR3 contains 14 residues. Germline CDR1 and CDR2: MNHEY and SVGEGT. V shed 6 bases, J shed 4 bases, and the junction held 4 bases outside the gene matches.

The chain has TRBV20-1 and TRBJ1-2; D gene uncertain. The CDR3 is made up of 14 amino acids. Trimming cost V 0 bases and J 8 bases, with 16 bases left between them. Per the germline V gene, CDR1 is DFQATT and CDR2 is SNEGSKA (reference sequence). The CDR3 region is CSARDNGGLGGYTF. CDR3 sequence (DNA): TGCAGTGCTAGAGATAATGGAGGCCTGGGCGGCTACACCTTC.

The chain couples TRBV20-1 to TRBJ1-1; 8 bases match TRBD1. The ends lost 5 bases at V and 3 bases at J; junction bases unmatched: 14. Germline V lookup: CDR1 DFQATT, CDR2 SNEGSKA (reference sequence). The CDR3 has 16 amino acids. The CDR3 DNA sequence: TGCAGTGCTGATATCGGACAGGGATTGGGCGACACTGAAGCTTTCTTT. As protein: CSADIGQGLGDTEAFF.

In this sample, this clonotype turned up a few times. The gene calls are TRBV19 and TRBJ1-5, with D tentatively TRBD1 (5 bases). The V end was cut by 6 bases, the J end by 4 bases, with 10 bases between. Germline V CDR1 and CDR2: LNHDA, SQIVND (reference sequence). This CDR3 region has 13 residues. The CDR3 DNA sequence: TGTGCCAGTAGAGGACATTTAAATCAGCCCCAGCATTTT. This translates into CASRGHLNQPQHF. Full variable domain (missing parts from reference TRBV19 and TRBJ1-5): DGGITQSPKYLFRKEGQNVTLSCEQNLNHDAMYWYRQDPGQGLRLIYYSQIVNDFQKGDIAEGYSVSREKKESFPLTVTSAQKNPTAFYLCASRGHLNQPQHFGDGTRLSIL.

This sequence joins TRBV29-1 and TRBJ1-1; maybe TRBD1 (6 bases). Germline V gives CDR1 SQVTM, CDR2 ANQGSEA. Trimming stripped 7 bases from V and 1 base from J, with 13 bases between. CDR3 size: 13 residues. This CDR3 reads CSARKGQNTEAFF. As DNA, the CDR3 is TGCAGCGCCCGAAAGGGACAGAACACTGAAGCTTTCTTT.

This clonotype has more than one count but fewer than ten. The CDR3 nucleotides are TGTGCCAGCAGCTCCTACGAGGGGGCCGAGACCCAGTACTTC. Translation: CASSSYEGAETQYF. The rearrangement uses TRBV7-2 and TRBJ2-5; 7 bases agree with TRBD1. The germline gives CDR1 SGHTA, CDR2 FQGNSA. This CDR3 is 14 amino acids long. The junction had 7 bases not matched to a gene; V was cut back by 4 bases and J by 5 bases.

The chain carries TRBV10-3 and TRBJ1-1; D ambiguous. The CDR3 extends over 13 amino acids. CDR1 is ENHRY, CDR2 SYGVKD, per germline. V was clipped by 6 bases and J by 0 bases, with 8 bases between them. CDR3 in amino acids: CAISPGMNTEAFF. Here the CDR3 DNA reads TGTGCCATCAGCCCGGGAATGAACACTGAAGCTTTCTTT.

At least ten counts were recorded for this clonotype. An end of the junction differs from the germline gene, which may be a read error. The chain is built from TRBV2 and TRBJ2-7; TRBD2 aligns across 10 bases. From germline, CDR1 is SNHLY and CDR2 FYNNEI. There are 14 residues in the CDR3. CDR3 sequence (DNA): TGTGCCAGCAGTGAAAGTGGTAGCGGGAGGCCCCGCGGGTTC. Translated: CASSESGSGRPRGF.